These 10 T cell receptor beta chains share one sample of origin, sequenced in a study of Graves' ophthalmopathy and Graves' hyperthyroidism (dated by TCRdb to 2016 to 2018). Sequenced on an Illumina HiSeq 2000. For repertoire sequencing, TCR beta CDR3 regions were amplified from RNA transcripts. HTBI primers and the Qiagen OneStep RT-PCR kit were used in a first-round RT-PCR, which was followed by a second-round multiplex PCR, size selection and purification. TCRdb reworked the public reads: Q25 trimming with fastp, MiXCR clone assembly, productive beta chains retained. Rows are combined by CDR3 protein, so each entry shows the most common genes and DNA. This sample lists more than 1,000,000 distinct CDR3 sequences; about two fifths were detected once. Roughly 11% of the sample belongs to the ten largest clones. Sample: peripheral blood or thyroid tissue (not recorded which). Receptors originate from an adult man with Graves' hyperthyroidism.

This chain links TRBV10-2 with TRBJ1-1; D may be TRBD1 (5 bases). The V end lost 2 bases, the J end lost 10 bases, and 8 bases lay between the germline ends. The germline gives CDR1 WSHSY, CDR2 SAAADI. This CDR3 is built from 11 residues. The CDR3 spells CASSEDGGAFF. The CDR3 nucleotides are TGCGCCAGCAGTGAGGACGGGGGAGCTTTCTTT.

This clonotype has only a few counts. J is TRBJ2-5 and V is TRBV5-1; the match to TRBD2 covers 8 bases. Germline V gene sequence: CDR1 SGHRS, CDR2 YFSETQ. V was clipped by 0 bases and J by 2 bases; unmatched bases: 6. The CDR3 is made up of 16 amino acids. CDR3 protein: CASSLGSGARQETQYF. The CDR3 DNA reads as TGCGCCAGCAGCTTGGGTAGCGGGGCCCGACAAGAGACCCAGTACTTC.

This clonotype was seen only a few times. The chain uses TRBV7-2 and TRBJ2-2; 12 bases map to TRBD1. CDR3 size: 20 residues. Trimming took 1 base from V and 7 from J; bases not matched to a gene: 16. Germline loops: CDR1 SGHTA, CDR2 FQGNSA. CDR3 protein: CASSLVFFQRDRGLGGELFF. The DNA for the CDR3 is TGTGCCAGCAGCTTAGTCTTTTTTCAACGGGACAGGGGGCTAGGCGGGGAGCTGTTTTTT.

The V and J genes are TRBV12-3 or TRBV12-4 and TRBJ1-5, with D possibly TRBD1 on 6 matching bases. The length of the CDR3 is 14 residues. The V and J ends lost 1 base and 10 bases respectively, with 14 bases between them. DNA for the CDR3: TGTGCCAGCAGTTTAGGGGGGGGGCCCAATCCCCAGCATTTT. Encoded protein: CASSLGGGPNPQHF.

This clonotype was counted only a few times. The rearrangement uses TRBV4-3 and TRBJ2-7; 9 bases fit TRBD1. Trimming took 2 bases from V and 5 from J; bases not matched to a gene: 7. Germline V lookup: CDR1 LGHNA, CDR2 YSLEER. The CDR3 contains 15 residues. CDR3 coding DNA: TGCGCCAGCAGCCAAACCGGGACAGGGCCCCACGAGCAGTACTTC. Its protein is CASSQTGTGPHEQYF.

V and J are TRBV25-1 and TRBJ1-2; D gene uncertain. Germline V CDR1 and CDR2: MGHDK, SYGVNS. Between the trimmed V and J ends, which lost 10 bases and 4 bases, there was a span of 22 bases. This CDR3 is 15 amino acids long. CDR3 region: CATNQAPIQSYGYTF. The CDR3 DNA reads TGTGCCACCAACCAGGCTCCTATACAGTCCTATGGCTACACCTTC.

This clonotype appeared a few times. Just one base apart from a much larger clone, this may be a read error. Here the CDR3 omits its conserved ending phenylalanine or tryptophan, so a read error is the likely source. The V gene is TRBV15, the J gene TRBJ1-5; possible D gene TRBD1, 6 bases. V was shortened by 7 bases and J by 7 bases, with 17 bases between the two germline ends. The germline V gene encodes CDR1 LNHNV and CDR2 YYDKDF (reference sequence). CDR3 length equals 14 residues. The CDR3 bases are TGTGCCACCACCGCACAGGGTACTGGACAGCCCCAGCATCTT. Protein sequence: CATTAQGTGQPQHL.

The CDR3 DNA sequence: TGTGCCAGCAGTGAAGAAATGGGAAGCAATCAGCCCCAGCATTTT. Translation: CASSEEMGSNQPQHF. The V call is TRBV6-1, the J call TRBJ1-5, with unresolved D. From germline, CDR1 is MNHNS and CDR2 SASEGT. The CDR3 runs to 15 residues. Trimming stripped 1 base from V and 1 base from J, with 8 bases between.

There are many counts of this clonotype. This sequence joins TRBV6-6 and TRBJ1-4, with a possible D match to TRBD1 (5 bases). Germline values: CDR1 MNHNY, CDR2 SVGAGI (reference sequence). Trimming took 7 bases from V and 4 from J, leaving 13 bases between them. The CDR3 is made up of 14 amino acids. CDR3 sequence reads: CASTRDGGNEKLFF. The CDR3, as DNA: TGTGCCAGCACCAGGGACGGTGGTAATGAAAAACTGTTTTTT.

V is TRBV10-3 and J is TRBJ2-5, with D maybe TRBD1 (5 bases). V was trimmed by 6 bases and J by 5 bases, leaving 10 bases between them. Per the germline V gene, CDR1 is ENHRY and CDR2 is SYGVKD. CDR3 length: 12 amino acids. This CDR3 is CAIRGERETQYF. DNA for the CDR3: TGTGCCATCAGAGGGGAAAGGGAGACCCAGTACTTC.